This passage covers 5 T cell receptor beta chains from one sample sequenced in a study of T cell responses to AZD1222 COVID-19 vaccine. The method was immunoSEQ multiplex PCR; TCRdb's version includes in-frame clones alone and lacks a portion of them. The table includes 150,000 or so clones, approximately 91% detected once. This sample comprised peripheral blood, obtained 28 days after the second AZD1222 dose. These receptors all stem from an adult who received the AZD1222 COVID-19 vaccine.

This clone is a singleton in its sample. V usage is TRBV6-5 and J usage is TRBJ1-1; no clear D. The CDR3 sequence is 13 residues long. Germline V gene lookup returns CDR1 MNHEY and CDR2 SVGAGI. V lost 7 bases and J 0 bases, leaving 9 bases between the germline ends. CDR3 residues: CASKTDLNTEAFF. The CDR3 nucleotides read TGTGCCAGCAAGACCGACTTGAACACTGAAGCTTTCTTT.

There are a few counts of this clone. The chain employs TRBV29-1 and TRBJ1-3; 9 nucleotides match TRBD1. Germline loops: CDR1 SQVTM, CDR2 ANQGSEA. V shed 7 bases, J shed 3 bases, and the junction held 7 bases outside the gene matches. CDR3 size: 14 residues. The CDR3 DNA is TGCAGCGCCGGAACAGGGGGCATTGGAAACACCATATATTTT. Translating gives CSAGTGGIGNTIYF.

The chain has TRBV2 and TRBJ1-5; D is ambiguous. This CDR3 is built from 15 residues. Trimming took 5 bases from V and 2 from J, leaving 13 bases between them. Germline V gene data show CDR1 as SNHLY and CDR2 as FYNNEI. DNA of the CDR3: TGTGCCAGCAGTAGGACGGTTTCCCGCAATCAGCCCCAGCATTTT. It translates to CASSRTVSRNQPQHF.

The chain recombines TRBV11-2 with TRBJ2-7; no clear D. With 3 bases removed from V and 0 bases from J, the gap between germline ends came to 12 bases. The germline V gene encodes CDR1 SGHAT and CDR2 FQNNGV. This CDR3 is built from 15 residues. The CDR3 DNA sequence: TGTGCCAGCAGCTTTGAAAGCGTTAGCTCCTACGAGCAGTACTTC. Protein product: CASSFESVSSYEQYF.

The J gene is TRBJ1-1, the V gene TRBV7-3, with D maybe TRBD1 (5 bases). Germline values: CDR1 SGHTA, CDR2 FQGTGA. Deletions cut 4 bases from V and 1 base from J, with 13 bases between. The CDR3 covers 15 residues. This CDR3 reads CASSSDGTPNTEAFF. CDR3 bases: TGTGCCAGCAGCTCGGACGGGACGCCGAACACTGAAGCTTTCTTT.